This T cell receptor (beta chain) was recovered during a study of CD8 T cells in ankylosing spondylitis. Study-wide results and limits: Characteristic, it appeared, of ankylosing spondylitis blood was a TCR beta motif of fewer than 10 highly homologous variants. Previous work reported some of these motif variants in the synovial fluid and blood of reactive arthritis. There was reportedly significant enrichment of clones that were disease-linked in matched ankylosing spondylitis synovial fluid. The disease-linked clones had a CD8+ phenotype and low blood frequencies.

Via MiXCR, TCRdb re-called the 5' RACE reads, giving one row per CDR3 protein. The table records under 150,000 distinct CDR3 sequences, over 15% of them present only once. Regarding this clonotype: No antigen is known for it.

CDR3 length: 14 residues. V was pared by 5 bases and J by 7 bases, with 10 bases of the junction left unmatched. The V gene's germline CDR1 is MNHEY and CDR2 SMNVEV (reference sequence). This TCR came from a male donor with ankylosing spondylitis. The chain couples TRBV27 to TRBJ2-5; 7 bases align to TRBD2. Sequenced input: blood, either unsorted or a sorted T cell fraction (not recorded which). Written as DNA, the CDR3 is TGTGCCAGCAGTACCCAAGCGGGGTCAGGGACCCAGTACTTC. Its translation: CASSTQAGSGTQYF.